The 27 T cell receptor beta chains below all came from one sample that was sequenced in a study of T cell responses to AZD1222 COVID-19 vaccine. The protocol was immunoSEQ multiplex PCR, while the TCRdb copy is restricted to in-frame clones and leaves out a portion. The sample yields about 97,000 clones, more than 70% seen once. The source was peripheral blood, collected on day 0 of AZD1222 vaccination. The receptors originated from an adult in good health.

V gene TRBV6-1 combines with J gene TRBJ1-2; no firm D call. With 2 bases removed from V and 5 bases from J, the gap between germline ends came to 18 bases. From germline, CDR1 is MNHNS and CDR2 SASEGT. This CDR3 has 16 amino acids. CDR3 amino acids: CASSETLTDRTYGYTF. CDR3 nucleotide sequence: TGTGCCAGCAGTGAAACCCTAACGGACCGGACTTATGGCTACACCTTC.

This clone has only one observation. V usage is TRBV4-3 and J usage is TRBJ1-5; 8 nucleotides match TRBD1. V lost 0 bases to trimming and J lost 6 bases; unmatched junction nucleotides: 4. The CDR3 contains 15 residues. CDR1 and CDR2 from the germline V gene are LGHNA and YSLEER. The CDR3 reads CASSQETGVTQPQHF. The CDR3, as DNA: TGCGCCAGCAGCCAAGAGACAGGGGTGACTCAGCCCCAGCATTTT.

The chain combines TRBV5-1 with TRBJ2-1; D gene uncertain. Germline V gene sequence: CDR1 SGHRS, CDR2 YFSETQ. V was cut by 1 base and J by 5 bases, with 13 bases left in between. This CDR3 has 15 amino acids. The DNA of the CDR3 is TGCGCCAGCAGCTTGTCCCCTGGGATAAACAATGAGCAGTTCTTC. Protein sequence: CASSLSPGINNEQFF.

This rearrangement joins TRBV19 to TRBJ1-1, with D unclear. There are 15 residues in the CDR3. The germline V gene encodes CDR1 LNHDA and CDR2 SQIVND (reference sequence). The ends were cut back, 5 bases at V and 1 base at J, with 14 bases in the middle. In nucleotides, the CDR3 is TGTGCCAGTAGTTTTCTTCCGACGGGGAACACTGAAGCTTTCTTT. Protein sequence: CASSFLPTGNTEAFF.

This rearrangement joins TRBV6-5 to TRBJ2-7; D is perhaps TRBD1 (6 bases). Germline CDR1 MNHEY, CDR2 SVGAGI. V lost 1 base to trimming and J lost 6 bases, with 10 bases between them. The CDR3 is 13 residues long. CDR3 sequence reads: CASSYLQGTEQYF. DNA for the CDR3: TGTGCCAGCAGTTACTTGCAGGGGACCGAGCAGTACTTC.

The chain links TRBV15 to TRBJ1-1; D is unresolved. The CDR3 is made up of 12 amino acids. Looked up from germline, CDR1 is LNHNV and CDR2 is YYDKDF (reference sequence). The ends were cut back, 3 bases at V and 3 bases at J, with 5 bases in the middle. The CDR3: CATSRGYTEAFF. CDR3 nucleotides: TGTGCCACCAGCAGGGGGTACACTGAAGCTTTCTTT. The full variable domain, with the rest looked up from reference TRBV15 and TRBJ1-1, is DAMVIQNPRYQVTQFGKPVTLSCSQTLNHNVMYWYQQKSSQAPKLLFHYYDKDFNNEADTPDNFQSRRPNTSFCFLDIRSPGLGDTAMYLCATSRGYTEAFFGQGTRLTVV.

V is TRBV5-1 and J is TRBJ2-1; 9 positions match TRBD2. Germline V CDR1 and CDR2: SGHRS, YFSETQ. This CDR3 comprises 16 residues. V was clipped by 0 bases and J by 9 bases; unmatched bases: 10. The chain's CDR3 is CASSLEYAGGPGEQFF. CDR3 coding DNA: TGCGCCAGCAGCTTGGAATATGCGGGGGGGCCGGGTGAGCAGTTCTTC.

This chain links TRBV5-8 with TRBJ2-1; D assignment may be TRBD1 or TRBD2 (5 bases each). Germline lookup yields CDR1 SGHTS and CDR2 YDEGEE. V dropped 0 bases and J dropped 7 bases, with 5 bases sitting between them. The CDR3 totals 12 residues. CDR3 nucleotide sequence: TGTGCCAGCAGCTTGGGGGGGAATGAGCAGTTCTTC. This codes for CASSLGGNEQFF. The full variable domain, its missing parts supplied by reference TRBV5-8 and TRBJ2-1, is EAGVTQSPTHLIKTRGQQATLRCSPISGHTSVYWYQQALGLGLQFLLWYDEGEERNRGNFPPRFSGRQFPNYSSELNVNALELEDSALYLCASSLGGNEQFFGPGTRLTVL.

The chain carries TRBV5-1 and TRBJ1-1; D is ambiguous. The germline CDR1 and CDR2 sequences are SGHRS and YFSETQ. This CDR3 is built from 15 residues. V lost 5 bases, J lost 0 bases, and 14 bases lay in between. DNA of the CDR3: TGCGCCAGCAGTCCCTCAGGAGGTATGAACACTGAAGCTTTCTTT. Translating gives CASSPSGGMNTEAFF. Full variable domain (rest looked up from reference TRBV5-1 and TRBJ1-1): KAGVTQTPRYLIKTRGQQVTLSCSPISGHRSVSWYQQTPGQGLQFLFEYFSETQRNKGNFPGRFSGRQFSNSRSEMNVSTLELGDSALYLCASSPSGGMNTEAFFGQGTRLTVV.

This chain uses TRBV6-5 with TRBJ2-7; the match to TRBD1 covers 9 bases. With 7 bases clipped from V and 5 bases from J, the junction kept 9 bases outside the gene matches. Per germline, CDR1 MNHEY and CDR2 SVGAGI. The CDR3 has 14 amino acids. Here the CDR3 reads CASTPGQGWHEQYF. CDR3 nucleotide sequence: TGTGCCAGCACCCCGGGACAGGGTTGGCACGAGCAGTACTTC.

The chain recombines TRBV18 with TRBJ2-5, with a possible D match to TRBD1 (5 bases). In germline, CDR1 is KGHSH, CDR2 LQKENI. V lost 3 bases and J 0 bases, leaving 17 bases between the germline ends. The CDR3 has 17 residues. CDR3 nucleotides: TGTGCCAGCTCACCCGTATGGACCAGGGCTCACCAAGAGACCCAGTACTTC. It yields the protein CASSPVWTRAHQETQYF.

Only one count was recorded for this clone. This chain joins TRBV9 and TRBJ1-2; D uncertain. V lost 0 bases, J lost 8 bases, and 14 bases lay in between. Per germline, CDR1 SGDLS and CDR2 YYNGEE. This CDR3 has 14 residues. CDR3 in DNA: TGTGCCAGCAGCGTAGGAGAGGGAATCGGCGGCTACACCTTC. It codes for CASSVGEGIGGYTF.

This chain uses TRBV6-5 with TRBJ2-7; 7 positions agree with TRBD2. CDR1 and CDR2 (germline): MNHEY, SVGAGI. V trimming: 6 bases; J trimming: 0 bases; junction bases outside the gene matches: 8. CDR3 length: 15 residues. The CDR3 DNA sequence: TGTGCCAGCAGCCCCTCTAGCGGCTACTCCTACGAGCAGTACTTC. Translation: CASSPSSGYSYEQYF.

The chain carries TRBV30 and TRBJ1-6; no clear D gene. Trimming stripped 0 bases from V and 13 bases from J, with 13 bases between. The CDR3 is 13 residues long. Looked up from germline, CDR1 is GTSNPN and CDR2 is SVGIG (reference sequence). Here the CDR3 reads CAWSVGRADPLHF. CDR3 sequence (DNA): TGTGCCTGGAGTGTAGGGAGGGCGGATCCCCTCCACTTT.

The CDR3 bases are TGTGCCTGGAGTGTACAGGTGAATGAAAAACTGTTTTTT. Translation: CAWSVQVNEKLFF. The rearrangement links TRBV30 to TRBJ1-4; the D gene is possibly TRBD1 (5 bases). Per the germline V gene, CDR1 is GTSNPN and CDR2 is SVGIG (reference sequence). The CDR3 sequence is 13 residues long. V was pared by 0 bases and J by 5 bases, with 7 bases between.

This chain joins TRBV10-3 and TRBJ2-4; D possibly corresponds to TRBD1 (6 bases). This CDR3 contains 15 residues. In germline, CDR1 is ENHRY, CDR2 SYGVKD. Trimming took 6 bases from V and 0 from J, leaving 12 bases between them. In DNA form, the CDR3 reads TGTGCCATCAGACAGGGTCCTCTAGCCAAAAACATTCAGTACTTC. This translates into CAIRQGPLAKNIQYF.

This chain joins TRBV7-9 and TRBJ2-1; no reliable D call. Germline V gene data show CDR1 as SEHNR and CDR2 as FQNEAQ (reference sequence). The CDR3 covers 15 residues. The germline V and J ends were trimmed by 6 bases and 6 bases, with 18 bases remaining between them. The CDR3 sequence is CASRKVASRGNEQFF. CDR3 nucleotides: TGTGCCAGCAGAAAGGTGGCCTCGAGAGGCAATGAGCAGTTCTTC.

The chain links TRBV29-1 to TRBJ1-2; D is possibly TRBD1 (6 bases). V was cut by 6 bases and J by 1 base, with 15 bases left in between. Germline V lookup: CDR1 SQVTM, CDR2 ANQGSEA. The CDR3 totals 14 residues. This CDR3 reads CSVLPGQINYGYTF. DNA for the CDR3: TGCAGCGTCCTACCTGGACAGATTAACTATGGCTACACCTTC.

Details on this clone: A junction end diverges from the germline sequence, so it may reflect a read error. V gene TRBV3-1 (or the pseudogene TRBV3-2) combines with J gene TRBJ1-6; D call uncertain. The CDR3 consists of 16 residues. Looked up from germline, CDR1 is LGHDT and CDR2 is YNNKEL (reference sequence). For the CDR3, the DNA is TGTGCCAGCAGTCAAGAGATTGGCTACTATAATTCACCCCTCCACTTT. Translating it yields CASSQEIGYYNSPLHF.

This clone was found a few times. This rearrangement joins TRBV10-2 to TRBJ2-7; D call uncertain. CDR1 and CDR2 (germline): WSHSY, SAAADI. The CDR3 is 11 residues long. V shed 6 bases and J shed 3 bases, with 6 bases lying between them. CDR3 loop: CASSPSYEQYF. CDR3 nucleotide sequence: TGCGCCAGCAGCCCCAGCTACGAGCAGTACTTC.

V usage is TRBV4-1 and J usage is TRBJ1-4; D gene unclear. In germline, CDR1 is MGHRA, CDR2 YSYEKL. V dropped 1 base and J dropped 8 bases, with 11 bases sitting between them. CDR3 length: 14 residues. CDR3 in DNA: TGCGCCAGCAGCCAAGGGTCGGTTGGGGAAAAACTGTTTTTT. This sequence encodes CASSQGSVGEKLFF.

The chain uses TRBV6-2 or TRBV6-3 and TRBJ1-4; D not resolved. The CDR3 runs to 14 residues. Germline CDR1 is MNHEY and CDR2 is SVGEGT. Trimming removed 0 bases from V and 5 bases from J, with 7 bases in between. For the CDR3, the DNA is TGTGCCAGCAGTTACTCGGGCGCCAATGAAAAACTGTTTTTT. This translates into CASSYSGANEKLFF.

The CDR3 DNA follows: TGTGCCAGCAGTTTCAGCTCTGGAAACACCATATATTTT. This encodes CASSFSSGNTIYF. The rearrangement uses TRBV27 and TRBJ1-3; no reliable D call. Deletions cut 3 bases from V and 0 bases from J, with 3 bases between. CDR1 MNHEY and CDR2 SMNVEV come from the germline V gene (reference sequence). The CDR3 length is 13 residues.

The chain has TRBV14 and TRBJ2-1, with 10 nucleotides matching TRBD2. The CDR3 extends over 16 amino acids. Germline V gene lookup returns CDR1 SGHDN and CDR2 FVKESK. V was pared by 4 bases and J by 5 bases, with 8 bases of the junction left unmatched. In nucleotides, the CDR3 is TGTGCCAGCAGCCCCCGGCTAGCGGGGGCCAACAATGAGCAGTTCTTC. Its protein product is CASSPRLAGANNEQFF.

The J gene is TRBJ2-3, the V gene TRBV4-3, with D unresolved. This CDR3 has 14 residues. Germline values: CDR1 LGHNA, CDR2 YSLEER. The V end lost 0 bases, the J end lost 6 bases, and 10 bases lay between the germline ends. CDR3 region: CASSQDRAPDTQYF. In nucleotides, the CDR3 is TGCGCCAGCAGCCAAGACCGGGCTCCTGATACGCAGTATTTT.

The CDR3 DNA is TGTGCCACCAGCAGAGATTGGGGTTACGAGCAGTACTTC. This encodes CATSRDWGYEQYF. V is TRBV15 and J is TRBJ2-7; no reliable D call. V was trimmed by 0 bases and J by 4 bases, leaving 7 bases between them. Germline CDR1 reads LNHNV; CDR2 reads YYDKDF (reference sequence). The CDR3 is made up of 13 amino acids. Full variable domain (outside the CDR3, taken from reference TRBV15 and TRBJ2-7): DAMVIQNPRYQVTQFGKPVTLSCSQTLNHNVMYWYQQKSSQAPKLLFHYYDKDFNNEADTPDNFQSRRPNTSFCFLDIRSPGLGDTAMYLCATSRDWGYEQYFGPGTRLTVT.

The chain is built from TRBV28 and TRBJ1-5, with D tentatively TRBD1 (6 bases). The germline V gene encodes CDR1 MDHEN and CDR2 SYDVKM. V gave up 6 bases and J gave up 7 bases, with 19 bases separating them. CDR3 size: 15 residues. CDR3 in amino acids: CASSTGGGGEQPQHF. Here the CDR3 DNA reads TGTGCCAGCAGCACCGGGGGGGGCGGGGAGCAGCCCCAGCATTTT.